The entry that follows covers one T cell receptor beta chain sequence. The record originates from a study of blood T cell repertoires in COVID-19. Turning to the study itself: T cells, B-cell-depleted T cells, or PBMCs provided the cDNA or gDNA that served as material.

TCRdb keeps only in-frame clones here, not all; method: immunoSEQ multiplex PCR. The sample contains around 190,000 clones, 80% of which appear only once. The TCR sequence derives from a man aged 55 to 70 with acute or convalescent COVID-19. Sequencing was carried out using peripheral blood.

In DNA form, the CDR3 reads TGTGCCAGCAGTTTAGGGGGGCCTAATGAGCAGTTCTTC. Amino acids: CASSLGGPNEQFF. The chain combines TRBV12-3 or TRBV12-4 with TRBJ2-1; tentative D call: TRBD1 (6 bases). This CDR3 region has 13 residues. V lost 1 base and J lost 7, with 8 bases in between.